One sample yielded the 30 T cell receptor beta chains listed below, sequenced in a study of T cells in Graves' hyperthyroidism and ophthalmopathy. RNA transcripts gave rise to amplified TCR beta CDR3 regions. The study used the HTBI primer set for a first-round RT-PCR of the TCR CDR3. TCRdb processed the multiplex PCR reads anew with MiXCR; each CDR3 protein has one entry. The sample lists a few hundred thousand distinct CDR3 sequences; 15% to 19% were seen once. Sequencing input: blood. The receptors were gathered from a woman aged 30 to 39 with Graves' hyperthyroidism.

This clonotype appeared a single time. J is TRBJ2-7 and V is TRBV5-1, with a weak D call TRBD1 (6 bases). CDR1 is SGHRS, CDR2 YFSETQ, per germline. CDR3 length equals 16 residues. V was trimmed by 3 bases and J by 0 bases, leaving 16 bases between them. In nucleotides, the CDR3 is TGCGCCAGCAGCTCCGCACAGGGCACCACCTCCTACGAGCAGTACTTC. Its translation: CASSSAQGTTSYEQYF.

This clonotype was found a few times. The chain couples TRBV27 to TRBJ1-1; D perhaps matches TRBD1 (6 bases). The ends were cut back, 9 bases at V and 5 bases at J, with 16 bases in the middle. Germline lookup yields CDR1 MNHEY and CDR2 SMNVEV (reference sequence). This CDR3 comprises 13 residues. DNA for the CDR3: TGTGCCAGTTCCGGAGGGGGGTCGACTGAAGCTTTCTTT. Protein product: CASSGGGSTEAFF.

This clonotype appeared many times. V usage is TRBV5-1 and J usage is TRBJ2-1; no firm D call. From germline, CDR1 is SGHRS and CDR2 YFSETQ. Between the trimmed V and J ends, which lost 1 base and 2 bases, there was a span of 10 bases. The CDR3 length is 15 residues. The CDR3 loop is CASSLRRVAYNEQFF. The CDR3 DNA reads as TGCGCCAGCAGCTTGCGAAGGGTCGCCTACAATGAGCAGTTCTTC.

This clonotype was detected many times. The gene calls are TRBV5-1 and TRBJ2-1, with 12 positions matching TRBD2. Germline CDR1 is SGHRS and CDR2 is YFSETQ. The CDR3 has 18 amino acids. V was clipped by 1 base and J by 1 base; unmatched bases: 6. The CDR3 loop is CASSLRLAGVSSYNEQFF. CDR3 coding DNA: TGCGCCAGCAGCTTGAGACTAGCGGGAGTAAGTTCCTACAATGAGCAGTTCTTC.

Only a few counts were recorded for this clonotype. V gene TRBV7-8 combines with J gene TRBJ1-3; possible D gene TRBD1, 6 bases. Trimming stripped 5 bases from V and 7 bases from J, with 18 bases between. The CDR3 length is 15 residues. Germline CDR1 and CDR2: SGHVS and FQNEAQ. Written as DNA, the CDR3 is TGTGCCAGCAGCCCCGGATCCGGGACAAGGAACACCATATATTTT. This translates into CASSPGSGTRNTIYF.

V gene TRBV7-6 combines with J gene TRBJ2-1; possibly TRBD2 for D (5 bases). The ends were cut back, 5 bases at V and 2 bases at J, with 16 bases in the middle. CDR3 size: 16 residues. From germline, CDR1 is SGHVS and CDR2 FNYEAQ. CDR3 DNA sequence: TGTGCCAGCAGCCCGGGCGGGCCGTCTACCTACAATGAGCAGTTCTTC. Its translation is CASSPGGPSTYNEQFF.

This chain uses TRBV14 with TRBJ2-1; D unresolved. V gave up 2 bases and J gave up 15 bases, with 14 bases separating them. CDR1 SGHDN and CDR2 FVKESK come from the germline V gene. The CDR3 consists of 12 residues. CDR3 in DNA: TGTGCCAGCAGCCAATCCGGCCATCTCCGGTTCTTC. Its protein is CASSQSGHLRFF.

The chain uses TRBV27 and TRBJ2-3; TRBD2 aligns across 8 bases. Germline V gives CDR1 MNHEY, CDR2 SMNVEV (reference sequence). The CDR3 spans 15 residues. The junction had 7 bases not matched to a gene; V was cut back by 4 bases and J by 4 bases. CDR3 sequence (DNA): TGTGCCAGCAGTTGGGGGGGACTAGAAGCAGATACGCAGTATTTT. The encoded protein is CASSWGGLEADTQYF.

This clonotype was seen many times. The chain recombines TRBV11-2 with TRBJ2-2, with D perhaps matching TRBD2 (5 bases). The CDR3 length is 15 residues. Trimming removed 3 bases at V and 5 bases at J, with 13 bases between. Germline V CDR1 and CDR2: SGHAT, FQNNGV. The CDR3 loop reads CASSFNRGLTGELFF. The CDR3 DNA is TGTGCCAGCAGCTTCAACCGAGGGCTAACCGGGGAGCTGTTTTTT.

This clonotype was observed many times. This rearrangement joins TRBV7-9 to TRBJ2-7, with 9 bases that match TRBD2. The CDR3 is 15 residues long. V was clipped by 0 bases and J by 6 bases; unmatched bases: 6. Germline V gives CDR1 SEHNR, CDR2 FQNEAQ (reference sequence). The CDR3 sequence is CASSLAREGLFEQYF. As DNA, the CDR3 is TGTGCCAGCAGCTTAGCGCGGGAGGGCCTATTCGAGCAGTACTTC.

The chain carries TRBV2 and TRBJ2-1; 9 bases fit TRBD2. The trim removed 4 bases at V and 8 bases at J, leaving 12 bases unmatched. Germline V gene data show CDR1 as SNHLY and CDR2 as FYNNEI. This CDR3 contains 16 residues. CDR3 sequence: CASSVWAGGPSDEQFF. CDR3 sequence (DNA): TGTGCCAGCAGTGTCTGGGCGGGAGGGCCCTCGGATGAGCAGTTCTTC.

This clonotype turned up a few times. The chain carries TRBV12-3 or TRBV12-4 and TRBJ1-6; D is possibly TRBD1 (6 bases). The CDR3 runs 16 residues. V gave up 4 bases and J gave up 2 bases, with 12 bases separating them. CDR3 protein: CASSWGAATYNSPLHF. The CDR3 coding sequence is TGTGCCAGCAGTTGGGGGGCAGCGACCTATAATTCACCCCTCCACTTT.

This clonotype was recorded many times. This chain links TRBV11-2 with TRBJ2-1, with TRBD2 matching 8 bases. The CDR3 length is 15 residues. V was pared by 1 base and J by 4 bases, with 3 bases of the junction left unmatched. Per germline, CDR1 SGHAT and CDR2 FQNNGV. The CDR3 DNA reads TGTGCCAGCAGCTTAGTACTAGCGGAGTACAATGAGCAGTTCTTC. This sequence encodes CASSLVLAEYNEQFF. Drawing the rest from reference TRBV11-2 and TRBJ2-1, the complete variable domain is EAGVAQSPRYKIIEKRQSVAFWCNPISGHATLYWYQQILGQGPKLLIQFQNNGVVDDSQLPKDRFSAERLKGVDSTLKIQPAKLEDSAVYLCASSLVLAEYNEQFFGPGTRLTVL.

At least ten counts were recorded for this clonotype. CDR3 bases: TGTGCCAGCAGCCCCTCCGGGGTCCCCTACAATGAGCAGTTCTTC. Residues: CASSPSGVPYNEQFF. This chain uses TRBV7-2 with TRBJ2-1; tentatively, D is TRBD2 (5 bases). The CDR3 runs to 15 residues. V was cut by 5 bases and J by 2 bases, with 13 bases left in between. The V gene's germline CDR1 is SGHTA and CDR2 FQGNSA.

The CDR3 DNA sequence: TGTGCCAGCAGTTACTCGGTTTCAGCCTTGGATACGCAGTATTTT. This codes for CASSYSVSALDTQYF. The chain couples TRBV6-6 to TRBJ2-3; D unresolved. V was trimmed by 0 bases and J by 6 bases, leaving 13 bases between them. Germline-derived CDR1 and CDR2 are MNHNY and SVGAGI (reference sequence). The CDR3 is 15 amino acids.

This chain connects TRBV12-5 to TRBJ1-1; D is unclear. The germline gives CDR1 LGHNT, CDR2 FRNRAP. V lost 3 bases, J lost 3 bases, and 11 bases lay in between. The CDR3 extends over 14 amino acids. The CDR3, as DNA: TGTGCTAGTGGTTTTTCTGATGGGGACACTGAAGCTTTCTTT. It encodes CASGFSDGDTEAFF.

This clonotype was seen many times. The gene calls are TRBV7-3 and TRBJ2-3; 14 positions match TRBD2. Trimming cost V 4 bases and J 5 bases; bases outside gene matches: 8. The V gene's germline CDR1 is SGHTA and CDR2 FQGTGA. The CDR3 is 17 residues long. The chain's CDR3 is CASSSRAGTSGRDTQYF. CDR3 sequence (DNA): TGTGCCAGCAGCTCCCGAGCCGGGACTAGCGGGAGAGATACGCAGTATTTT.

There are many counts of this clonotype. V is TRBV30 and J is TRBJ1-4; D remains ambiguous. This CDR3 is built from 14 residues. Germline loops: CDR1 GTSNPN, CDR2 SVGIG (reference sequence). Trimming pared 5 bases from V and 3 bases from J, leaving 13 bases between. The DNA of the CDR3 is TGTGCCTGGGCAGACGGCCTCGCTAATGAAAAACTGTTTTTT. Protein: CAWADGLANEKLFF.

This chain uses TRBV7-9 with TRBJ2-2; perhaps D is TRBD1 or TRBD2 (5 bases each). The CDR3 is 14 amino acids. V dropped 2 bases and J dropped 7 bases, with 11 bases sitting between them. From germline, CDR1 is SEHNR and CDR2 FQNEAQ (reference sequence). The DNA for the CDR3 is TGTGCCAGCAGCTTATTTCGGGGCGGCGGGGAGCTGTTTTTT. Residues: CASSLFRGGGELFF.

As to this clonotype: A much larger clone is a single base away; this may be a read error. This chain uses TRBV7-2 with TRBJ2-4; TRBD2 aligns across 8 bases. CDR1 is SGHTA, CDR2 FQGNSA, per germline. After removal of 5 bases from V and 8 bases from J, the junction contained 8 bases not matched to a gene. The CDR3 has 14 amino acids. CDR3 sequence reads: CASSPGAAGDIQYF. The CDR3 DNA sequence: TGTGCCAGCAGCCCCGGGGCAGCGGGGGACATTCAGTACTTC. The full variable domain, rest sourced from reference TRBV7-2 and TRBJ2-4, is GAGVSQSPSNKVTEKGKDVELRCDPISGHTALYWYRQSLGQGLEFLIYFQGNSAPDKSGLPSDRFSAERTGGSVSTLTIQRTQQEDSAVYLCASSPGAAGDIQYFGAGTRLSVL.

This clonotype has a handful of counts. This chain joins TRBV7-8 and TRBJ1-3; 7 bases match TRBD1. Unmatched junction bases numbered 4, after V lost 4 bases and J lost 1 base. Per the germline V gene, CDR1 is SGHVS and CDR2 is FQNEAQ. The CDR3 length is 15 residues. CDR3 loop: CASSWTTGSGNTIYF. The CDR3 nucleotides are TGTGCCAGCAGCTGGACGACAGGGTCTGGAAACACCATATATTTT.

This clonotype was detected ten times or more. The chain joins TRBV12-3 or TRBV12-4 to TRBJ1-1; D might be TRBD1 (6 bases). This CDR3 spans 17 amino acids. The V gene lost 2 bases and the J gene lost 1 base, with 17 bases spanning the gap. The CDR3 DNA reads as TGTGCCAGCAGTTTACAATACGGGGGGGGCCGGAACACTGAAGCTTTCTTT. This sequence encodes CASSLQYGGGRNTEAFF.

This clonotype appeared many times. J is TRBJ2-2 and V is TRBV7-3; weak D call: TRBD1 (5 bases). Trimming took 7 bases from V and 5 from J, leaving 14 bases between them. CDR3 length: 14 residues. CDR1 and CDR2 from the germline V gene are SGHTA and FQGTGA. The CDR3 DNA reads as TGTGCCAGCACCCCCAGCAGGGTAACCGGGGAGCTGTTTTTT. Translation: CASTPSRVTGELFF.

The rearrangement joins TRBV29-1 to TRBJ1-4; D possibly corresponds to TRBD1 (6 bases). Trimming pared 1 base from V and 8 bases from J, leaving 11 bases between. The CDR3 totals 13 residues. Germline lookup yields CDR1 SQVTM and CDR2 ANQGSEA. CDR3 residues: CSVEVRQGEKLFF. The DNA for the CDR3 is TGCAGCGTTGAAGTTAGGCAGGGGGAAAAACTGTTTTTT.

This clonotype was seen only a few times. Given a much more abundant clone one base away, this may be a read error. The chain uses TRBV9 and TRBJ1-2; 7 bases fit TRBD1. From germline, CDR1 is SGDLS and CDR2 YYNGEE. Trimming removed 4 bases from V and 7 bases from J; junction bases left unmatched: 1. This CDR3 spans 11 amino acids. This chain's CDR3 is CASSRQGGYTF. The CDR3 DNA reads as TGTGCCAGCAGCCGACAGGGTGGCTACACCTTC.

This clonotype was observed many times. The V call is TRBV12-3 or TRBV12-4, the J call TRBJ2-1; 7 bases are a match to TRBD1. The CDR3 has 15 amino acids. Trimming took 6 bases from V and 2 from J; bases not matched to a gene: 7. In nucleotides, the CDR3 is TGTGCCAGCAGGCGATCCGGACAGGCCTACAATGAGCAGTTCTTC. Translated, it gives CASRRSGQAYNEQFF.

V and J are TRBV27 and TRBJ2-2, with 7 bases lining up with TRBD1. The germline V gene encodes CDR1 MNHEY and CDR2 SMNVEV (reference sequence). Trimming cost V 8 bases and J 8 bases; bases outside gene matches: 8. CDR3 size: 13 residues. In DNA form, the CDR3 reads TGTGCCAGCGCTCCAGGGGGACGGGGGGAGCTGTTTTTT. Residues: CASAPGGRGELFF.

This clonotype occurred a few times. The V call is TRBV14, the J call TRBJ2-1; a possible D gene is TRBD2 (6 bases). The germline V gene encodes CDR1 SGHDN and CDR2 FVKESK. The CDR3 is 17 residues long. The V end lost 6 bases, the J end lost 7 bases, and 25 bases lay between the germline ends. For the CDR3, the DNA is TGTGCCAGCAGTCTAGGGTTGGGGCAGGGAGGATCAAATGAGCAGTTCTTC. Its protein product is CASSLGLGQGGSNEQFF.

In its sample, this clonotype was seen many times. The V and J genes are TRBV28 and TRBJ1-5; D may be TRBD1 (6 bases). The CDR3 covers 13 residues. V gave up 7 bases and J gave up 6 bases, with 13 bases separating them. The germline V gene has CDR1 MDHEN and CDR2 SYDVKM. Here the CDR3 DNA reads TGTGCCAGCAAAAGGGGGGTAAGTCAGCCCCAGCATTTT. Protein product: CASKRGVSQPQHF.

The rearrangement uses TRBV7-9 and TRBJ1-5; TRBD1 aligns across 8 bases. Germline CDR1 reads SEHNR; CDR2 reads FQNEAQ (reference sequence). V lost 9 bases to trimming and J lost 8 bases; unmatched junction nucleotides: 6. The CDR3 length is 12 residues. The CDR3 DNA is TGTGCCAGTGGACAGGGAGGGGAGCCCCAGCATTTT. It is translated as CASGQGGEPQHF.